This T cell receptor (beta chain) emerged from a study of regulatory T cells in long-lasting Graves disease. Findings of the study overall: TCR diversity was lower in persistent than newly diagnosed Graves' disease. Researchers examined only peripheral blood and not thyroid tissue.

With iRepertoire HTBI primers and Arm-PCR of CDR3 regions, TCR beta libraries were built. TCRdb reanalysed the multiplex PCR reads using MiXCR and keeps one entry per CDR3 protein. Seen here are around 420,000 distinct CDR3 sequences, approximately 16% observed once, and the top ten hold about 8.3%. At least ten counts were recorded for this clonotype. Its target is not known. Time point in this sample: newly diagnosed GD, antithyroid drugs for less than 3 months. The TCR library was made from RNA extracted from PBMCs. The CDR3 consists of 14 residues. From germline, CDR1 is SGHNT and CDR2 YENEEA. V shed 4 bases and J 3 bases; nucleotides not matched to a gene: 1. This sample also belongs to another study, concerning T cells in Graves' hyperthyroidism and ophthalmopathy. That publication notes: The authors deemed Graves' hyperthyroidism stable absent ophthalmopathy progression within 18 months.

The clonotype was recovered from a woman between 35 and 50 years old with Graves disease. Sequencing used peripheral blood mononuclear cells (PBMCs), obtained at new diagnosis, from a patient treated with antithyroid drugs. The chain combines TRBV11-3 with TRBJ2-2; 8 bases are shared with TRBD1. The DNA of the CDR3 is TGTGCCAGCAGCTCGACAGGGGACACCGGGGAGCTGTTTTTT. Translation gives CASSSTGDTGELFF.